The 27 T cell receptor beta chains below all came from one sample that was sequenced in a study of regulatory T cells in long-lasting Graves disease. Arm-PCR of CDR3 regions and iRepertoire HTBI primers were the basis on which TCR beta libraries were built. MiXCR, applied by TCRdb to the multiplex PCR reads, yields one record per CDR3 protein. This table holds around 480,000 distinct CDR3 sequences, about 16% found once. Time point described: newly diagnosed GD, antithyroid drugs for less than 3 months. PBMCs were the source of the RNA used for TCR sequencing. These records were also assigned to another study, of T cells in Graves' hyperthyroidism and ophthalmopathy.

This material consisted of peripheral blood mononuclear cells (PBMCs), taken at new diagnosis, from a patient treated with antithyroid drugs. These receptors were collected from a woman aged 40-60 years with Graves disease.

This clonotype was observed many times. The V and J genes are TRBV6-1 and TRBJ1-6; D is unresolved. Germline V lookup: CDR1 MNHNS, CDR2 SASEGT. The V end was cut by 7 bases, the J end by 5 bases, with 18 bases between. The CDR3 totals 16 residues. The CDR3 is CASTLLGSGNNSPLHF. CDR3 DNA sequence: TGTGCCAGCACCCTCCTGGGCAGCGGTAATAATTCACCCCTCCACTTT.

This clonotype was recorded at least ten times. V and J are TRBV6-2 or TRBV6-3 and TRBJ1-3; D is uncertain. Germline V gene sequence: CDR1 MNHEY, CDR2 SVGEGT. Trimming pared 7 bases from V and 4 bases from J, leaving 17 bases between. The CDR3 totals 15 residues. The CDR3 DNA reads TGTGCCAGCATCCTCGACGGACTCTACGGAAACACCATATATTTT. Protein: CASILDGLYGNTIYF.

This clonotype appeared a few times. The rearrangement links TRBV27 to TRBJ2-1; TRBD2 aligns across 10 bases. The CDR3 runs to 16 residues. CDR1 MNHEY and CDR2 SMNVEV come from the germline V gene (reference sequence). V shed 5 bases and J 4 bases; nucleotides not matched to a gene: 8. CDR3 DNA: TGTGCCAGCAGTGCTTGGACTAGCGGAGTTTACAATGAGCAGTTCTTC. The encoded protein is CASSAWTSGVYNEQFF.

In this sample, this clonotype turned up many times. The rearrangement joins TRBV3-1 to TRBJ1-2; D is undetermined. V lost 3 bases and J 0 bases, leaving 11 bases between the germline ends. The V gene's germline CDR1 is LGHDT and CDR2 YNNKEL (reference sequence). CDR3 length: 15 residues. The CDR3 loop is CASSQVTRTNYGYTF. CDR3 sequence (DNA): TGTGCCAGCAGCCAGGTAACCAGGACTAACTATGGCTACACCTTC.

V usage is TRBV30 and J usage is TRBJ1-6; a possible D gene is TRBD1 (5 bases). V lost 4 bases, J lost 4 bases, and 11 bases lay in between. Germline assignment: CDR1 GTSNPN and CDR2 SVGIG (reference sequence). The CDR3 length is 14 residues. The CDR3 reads CAWIPGLYNSPLHF. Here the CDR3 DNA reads TGTGCCTGGATCCCGGGACTGTATAATTCACCCCTCCACTTT.

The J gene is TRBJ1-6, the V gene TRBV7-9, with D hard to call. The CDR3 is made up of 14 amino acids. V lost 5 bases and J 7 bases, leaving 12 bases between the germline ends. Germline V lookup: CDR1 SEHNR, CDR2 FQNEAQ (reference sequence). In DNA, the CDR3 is TGTGCCAGCAGCCCGGACCCACCCAATTCACCCCTCCACTTT. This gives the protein CASSPDPPNSPLHF.

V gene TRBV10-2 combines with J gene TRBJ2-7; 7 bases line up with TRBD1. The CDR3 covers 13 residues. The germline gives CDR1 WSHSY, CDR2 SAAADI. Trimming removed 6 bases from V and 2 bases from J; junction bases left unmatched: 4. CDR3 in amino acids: CASRGDSTYEQYF. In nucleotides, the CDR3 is TGCGCCAGCAGGGGGGACAGTACCTACGAGCAGTACTTC.

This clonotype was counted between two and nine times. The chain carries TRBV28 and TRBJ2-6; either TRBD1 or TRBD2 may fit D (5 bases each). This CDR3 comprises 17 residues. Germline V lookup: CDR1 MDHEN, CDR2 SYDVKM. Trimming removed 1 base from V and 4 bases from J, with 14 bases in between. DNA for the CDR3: TGTGCCAGCAGTTTATCCGGGGCCCCCTTCGGGGCCAACGTCCTGACTTTC. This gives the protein CASSLSGAPFGANVLTF.

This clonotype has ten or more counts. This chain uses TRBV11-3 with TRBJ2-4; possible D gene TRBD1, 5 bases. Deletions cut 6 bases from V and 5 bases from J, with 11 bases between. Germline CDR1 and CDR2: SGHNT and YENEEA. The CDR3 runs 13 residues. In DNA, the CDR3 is TGTGCCAGCAGGTACGGACACGAAAACATTCAGTACTTC. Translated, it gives CASRYGHENIQYF.

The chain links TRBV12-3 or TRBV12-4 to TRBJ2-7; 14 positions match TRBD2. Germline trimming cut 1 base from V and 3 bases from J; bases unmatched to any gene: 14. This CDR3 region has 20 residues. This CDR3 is CASSLVLGLAGGQIIYEQYF. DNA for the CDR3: TGTGCCAGCAGTTTAGTCCTCGGACTAGCGGGGGGACAAATCATCTACGAGCAGTACTTC.

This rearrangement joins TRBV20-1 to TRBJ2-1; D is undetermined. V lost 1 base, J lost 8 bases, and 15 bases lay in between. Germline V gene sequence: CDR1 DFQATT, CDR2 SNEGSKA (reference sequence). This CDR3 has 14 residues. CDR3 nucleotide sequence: TGCAGTGCTAGAGCAACCTGGAGTATCGATGAGCAGTTCTTC. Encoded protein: CSARATWSIDEQFF.

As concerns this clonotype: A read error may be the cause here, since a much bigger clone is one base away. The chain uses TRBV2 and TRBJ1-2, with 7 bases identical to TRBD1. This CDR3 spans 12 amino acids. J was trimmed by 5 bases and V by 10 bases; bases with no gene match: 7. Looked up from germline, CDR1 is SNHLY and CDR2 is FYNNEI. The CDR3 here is CANKDRLYGYTF. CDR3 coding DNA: TGTGCCAACAAGGACAGGCTTTATGGCTACACCTTC.

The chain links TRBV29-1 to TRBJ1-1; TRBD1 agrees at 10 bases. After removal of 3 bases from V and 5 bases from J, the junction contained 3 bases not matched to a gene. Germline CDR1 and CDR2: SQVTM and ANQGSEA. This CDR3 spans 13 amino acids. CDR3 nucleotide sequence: TGCAGCGTTGAGACAGGGGGCCGAACTGAAGCTTTCTTT. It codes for CSVETGGRTEAFF.

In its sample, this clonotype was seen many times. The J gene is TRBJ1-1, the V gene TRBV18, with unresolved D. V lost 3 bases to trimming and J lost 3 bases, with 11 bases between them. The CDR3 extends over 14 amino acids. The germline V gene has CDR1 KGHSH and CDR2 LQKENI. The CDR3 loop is CASSPTGIDTEAFF. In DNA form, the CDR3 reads TGTGCCAGCTCACCGACCGGGATAGACACTGAAGCTTTCTTT.

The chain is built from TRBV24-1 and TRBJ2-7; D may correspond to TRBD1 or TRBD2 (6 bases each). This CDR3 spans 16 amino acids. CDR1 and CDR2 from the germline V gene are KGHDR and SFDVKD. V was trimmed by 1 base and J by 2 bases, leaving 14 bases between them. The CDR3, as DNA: TGTGCCACCAGTGATTTCTGGGGGGCTCCAACCTACGAGCAGTACTTC. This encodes CATSDFWGAPTYEQYF.

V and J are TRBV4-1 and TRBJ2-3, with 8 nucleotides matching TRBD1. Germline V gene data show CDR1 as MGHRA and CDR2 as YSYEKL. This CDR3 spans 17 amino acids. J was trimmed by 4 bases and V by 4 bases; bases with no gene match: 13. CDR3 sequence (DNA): TGCGCCAGCAGCCCGAGGCCCAGGGGGCGAGAGCCAGATACGCAGTATTTT. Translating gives CASSPRPRGREPDTQYF.

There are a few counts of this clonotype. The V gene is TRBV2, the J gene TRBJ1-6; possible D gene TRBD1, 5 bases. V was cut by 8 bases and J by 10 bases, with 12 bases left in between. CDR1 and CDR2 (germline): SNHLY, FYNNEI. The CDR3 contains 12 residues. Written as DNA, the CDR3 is TGTGCCAGCCGCCCGGGGGGATCACCCCTCCACTTT. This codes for CASRPGGSPLHF.

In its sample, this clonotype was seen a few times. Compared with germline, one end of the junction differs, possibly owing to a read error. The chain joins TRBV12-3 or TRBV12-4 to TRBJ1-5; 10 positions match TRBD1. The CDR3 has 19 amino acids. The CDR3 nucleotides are TGTGCCAGCAGTTTCCGCCCTTGGACAGGGGGTATCAGCAATCGGCCCCAGCATTTT. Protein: CASSFRPWTGGISNRPQHF.

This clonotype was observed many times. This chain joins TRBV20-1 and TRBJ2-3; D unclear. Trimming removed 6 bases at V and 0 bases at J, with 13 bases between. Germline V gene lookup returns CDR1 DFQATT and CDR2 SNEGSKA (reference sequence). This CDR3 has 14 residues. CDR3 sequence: CSAPLYFSTDTQYF. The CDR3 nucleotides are TGCAGTGCCCCGCTATACTTTAGCACAGATACGCAGTATTTT.

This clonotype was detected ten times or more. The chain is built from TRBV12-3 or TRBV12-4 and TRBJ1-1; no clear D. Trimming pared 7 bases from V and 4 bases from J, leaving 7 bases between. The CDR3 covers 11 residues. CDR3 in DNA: TGTGCCAGCACAATCGGCACTGAAGCTTTCTTT. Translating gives CASTIGTEAFF.

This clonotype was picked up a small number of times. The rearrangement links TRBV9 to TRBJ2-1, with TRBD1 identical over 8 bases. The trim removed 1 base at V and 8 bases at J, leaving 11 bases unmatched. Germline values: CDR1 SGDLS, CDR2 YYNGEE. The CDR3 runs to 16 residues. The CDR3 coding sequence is TGTGCCAGCAGCGTATTCTCAGGGGGCGCAGGGGATGAGCAGTTCTTC. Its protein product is CASSVFSGGAGDEQFF. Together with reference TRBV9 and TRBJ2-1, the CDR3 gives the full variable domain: DSGVTQTPKHLITATGQRVTLRCSPRSGDLSVYWYQQSLDQGLQFLIQYYNGEERAKGNILERFSAQQFPDLHSELNLSSLELGDSALYFCASSVFSGGAGDEQFFGPGTRLTVL.

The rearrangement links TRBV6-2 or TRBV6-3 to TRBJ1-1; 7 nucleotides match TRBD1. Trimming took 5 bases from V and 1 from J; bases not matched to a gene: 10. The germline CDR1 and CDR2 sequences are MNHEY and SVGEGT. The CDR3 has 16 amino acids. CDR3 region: CASSGYGQAGNTEAFF. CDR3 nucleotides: TGTGCCAGCAGTGGATATGGACAGGCCGGGAACACTGAAGCTTTCTTT.

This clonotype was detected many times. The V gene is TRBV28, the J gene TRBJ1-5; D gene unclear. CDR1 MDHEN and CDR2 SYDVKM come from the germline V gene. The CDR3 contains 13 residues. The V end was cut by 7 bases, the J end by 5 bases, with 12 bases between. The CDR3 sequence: CASINNPDQPQHF. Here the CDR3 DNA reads TGTGCCAGCATCAACAACCCGGATCAGCCCCAGCATTTT.

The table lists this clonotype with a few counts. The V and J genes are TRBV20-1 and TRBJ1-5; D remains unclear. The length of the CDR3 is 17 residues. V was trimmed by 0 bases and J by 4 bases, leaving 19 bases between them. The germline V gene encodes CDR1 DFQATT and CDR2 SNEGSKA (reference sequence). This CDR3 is CSARDPPLVSVNQPQHF. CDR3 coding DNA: TGCAGTGCTAGAGATCCCCCGTTGGTGTCAGTAAATCAGCCCCAGCATTTT.

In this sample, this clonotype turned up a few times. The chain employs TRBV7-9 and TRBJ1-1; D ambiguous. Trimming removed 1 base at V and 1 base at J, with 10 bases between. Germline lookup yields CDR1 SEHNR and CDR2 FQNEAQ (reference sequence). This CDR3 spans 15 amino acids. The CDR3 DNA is TGTGCCAGCAGCTTAGGCGACATCTCGAACACTGAAGCTTTCTTT. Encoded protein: CASSLGDISNTEAFF. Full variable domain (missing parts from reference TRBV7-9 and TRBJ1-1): DTGVSQNPRHKITKRGQNVTFRCDPISEHNRLYWYRQTLGQGPEFLTYFQNEAQLEKSRLLSDRFSAERPKGSFSTLEIQRTEQGDSAMYLCASSLGDISNTEAFFGQGTRLTVV.

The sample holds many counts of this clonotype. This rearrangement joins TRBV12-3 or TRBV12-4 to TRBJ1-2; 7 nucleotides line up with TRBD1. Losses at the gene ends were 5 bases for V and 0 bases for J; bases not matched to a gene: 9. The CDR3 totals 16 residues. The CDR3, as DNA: TGTGCCAGCAGTACGGGTCAGGGGGTAGCTAACTATGGCTACACCTTC. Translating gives CASSTGQGVANYGYTF.

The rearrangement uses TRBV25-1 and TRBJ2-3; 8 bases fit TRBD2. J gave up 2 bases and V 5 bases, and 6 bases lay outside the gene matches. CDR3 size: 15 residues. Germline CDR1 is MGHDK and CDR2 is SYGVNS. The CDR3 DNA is TGTGCCAGCAGTAATAGCGGGGAGATCACAGATACGCAGTATTTT. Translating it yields CASSNSGEITDTQYF. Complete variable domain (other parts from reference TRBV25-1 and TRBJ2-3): EADIYQTPRYLVIGTGKKITLECSQTMGHDKMYWYQQDPGMELHLIHYSYGVNSTEKGDLSSESTVSRIRTEHFPLTLESARPSHTSQYLCASSNSGEITDTQYFGPGTRLTVL.